The clone carrying this T cell receptor beta chain was seen once. This sample is part of a study of blood T cell repertoires in COVID-19. Study overall: Sample material is recorded as cDNA or gDNA derived from T cells, B-cell-depleted T cells, or PBMCs.

Per the original methods: Reference gene primer amplification gave estimated nucleated cell counts. Method: immunoSEQ multiplex PCR; TCRdb's copy keeps in-frame clones and lacks some. V, J and clone size were drawn from that table, and D and trimming were deduced from the DNA. The sample shows fewer than 95,000 clones, about nine tenths of them seen only once. The CDR3 length is 16 residues. V was pared by 5 bases and J by 2 bases, with 9 bases of the junction left unmatched. In germline, CDR1 is LNHDA, CDR2 SQIVND (reference sequence). The rearrangement links TRBV19 to TRBJ2-5; 9 nucleotides line up with TRBD2. The TCR was taken from a male donor with acute or convalescent COVID-19. The sample was peripheral blood. In DNA, the CDR3 is TGTGCCAGTAGTGAGGGATCTAGCGGGACTCAAGAGACCCAGTACTTC. Translated, it gives CASSEGSSGTQETQYF.